The following is a T cell receptor (beta chain) sequence with its context. The data were taken from a study of blood T cell repertoires in COVID-19. At the level of the study: Researchers got acute and convalescent COVID-19 samples from the United States, Italy and Spain. From T cells, B-cell-depleted T cells, or PBMCs came the material, which was cDNA or gDNA.

CDR1 is SGHRS and CDR2 is YFSETQ in the germline V gene. With 5 bases clipped from V and 5 bases from J, the junction kept 8 bases outside the gene matches. This CDR3 is built from 15 residues. As processed by the authors: Reference gene primer amplification in the assay estimated nucleated cell counts. Only in-frame clones appear in the TCRdb table, and some are missing; sequencing was by immunoSEQ multiplex PCR. V and J calls and clone size are copied from that table; D and trimming were computed from the DNA. The sample records about 49,000 clones, 70% to 85% being singletons. Input material: peripheral blood. This receptor was taken from a human donor in a cohort sampled during active COVID-19. The rearrangement links TRBV5-1 to TRBJ2-2, with 8 bases fitting TRBD2. CDR3: CASRGRTSSTGELFF. The DNA of the CDR3 is TGCGCCAGCAGAGGGAGGACTAGCTCGACCGGGGAGCTGTTTTTT. The complete variable domain, with remaining parts taken from reference TRBV5-1 and TRBJ2-2, reads KAGVTQTPRYLIKTRGQQVTLSCSPISGHRSVSWYQQTPGQGLQFLFEYFSETQRNKGNFPGRFSGRQFSNSRSEMNVSTLELGDSALYLCASRGRTSSTGELFFGEGSRLTVL.